This T cell receptor (beta chain) was identified during a study of neurological immune-mediated disorders. TCRdb re-called the 5' RACE reads through MiXCR, storing one row per CDR3 protein. Among 55,000 to 65,000 distinct CDR3 sequences listed, about 12% were seen once. This clonotype was found many times. The V gene's germline CDR1 is MNHEY and CDR2 SMNVEV (reference sequence). The CDR3 contains 14 residues. Between the trimmed V and J ends, which lost 8 bases and 4 bases, there was a span of 12 bases. The sequence was obtained from a woman between 55 and 75 years old with HTLV-1-associated myelopathy (HAM/TSP). Sample: PBMCs. The genes are TRBV27 and TRBJ1-6; weak D call: TRBD1 (6 bases). CDR3 sequence: CASGPGQYNSPLHF. The DNA of the CDR3 is TGTGCCAGCGGCCCGGGACAATATAATTCACCCCTCCACTTT.